The TCR beta chain under discussion was sequenced for a study of shared clonotypes between healthy human individuals. This clone was counted once. What it recognizes is unknown. V lost 5 bases to trimming and J lost 5 bases, with 13 bases between them. The length of the CDR3 is 13 residues. The germline V gene encodes CDR1 SGHVS and CDR2 FQNEAQ. The method was immunoSEQ multiplex PCR; TCRdb's version includes in-frame clones alone and lacks a portion of them. The sample records about 1.1 million clones, 70% to 80% being singletons. Broader study findings: Generally, estimated richness proved larger in naive subsets than it did in memory subsets. Despite large depth, rarefaction showed incomplete sorted-subset sequencing.

The TCR originated in a man younger than 35 in good health. Some clones in this sample may be carry-over from other donors' samples. This chain joins TRBV7-8 and TRBJ2-7, with D possibly being TRBD1 (6 bases). The material sequenced was memory CD4+ T cells from PBMCs. The subset denotes: CD45RA-negative fraction. The CDR3 spells CASSPQGRNEQYF. CDR3 nucleotides: TGTGCCAGCAGCCCCCAGGGGCGGAACGAGCAGTACTTC.